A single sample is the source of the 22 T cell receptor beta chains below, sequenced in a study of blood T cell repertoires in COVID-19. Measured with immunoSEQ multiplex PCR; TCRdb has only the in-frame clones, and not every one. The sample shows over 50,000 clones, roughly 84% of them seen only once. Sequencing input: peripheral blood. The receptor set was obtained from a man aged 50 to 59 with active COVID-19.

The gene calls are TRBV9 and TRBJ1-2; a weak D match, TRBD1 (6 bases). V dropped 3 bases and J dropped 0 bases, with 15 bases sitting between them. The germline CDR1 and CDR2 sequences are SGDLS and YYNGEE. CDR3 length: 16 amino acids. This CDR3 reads CASSAQGRGSNYGYTF. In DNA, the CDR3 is TGTGCCAGCAGCGCTCAGGGGAGAGGTTCTAACTATGGCTACACCTTC.

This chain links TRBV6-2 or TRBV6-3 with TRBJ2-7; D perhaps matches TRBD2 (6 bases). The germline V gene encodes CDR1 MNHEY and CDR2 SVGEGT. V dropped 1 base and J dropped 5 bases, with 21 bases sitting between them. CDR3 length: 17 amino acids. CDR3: CASSYWRGSGVRNEQYF. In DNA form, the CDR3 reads TGTGCCAGCAGTTACTGGAGGGGTTCGGGAGTCCGGAACGAGCAGTACTTC.

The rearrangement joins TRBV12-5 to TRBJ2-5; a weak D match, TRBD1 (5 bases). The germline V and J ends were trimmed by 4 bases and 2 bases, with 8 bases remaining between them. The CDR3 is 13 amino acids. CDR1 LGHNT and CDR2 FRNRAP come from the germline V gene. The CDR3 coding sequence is TGTGCTAGTGGTTCGACAGAGCAAGAGACCCAGTACTTC. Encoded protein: CASGSTEQETQYF.

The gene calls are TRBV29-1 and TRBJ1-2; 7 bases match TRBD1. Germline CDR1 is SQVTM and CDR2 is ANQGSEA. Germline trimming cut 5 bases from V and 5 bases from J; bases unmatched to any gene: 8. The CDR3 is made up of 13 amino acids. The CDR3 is CSVYLGTVYGYTF. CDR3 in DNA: TGCAGCGTTTACCTCGGGACAGTTTATGGCTACACCTTC.

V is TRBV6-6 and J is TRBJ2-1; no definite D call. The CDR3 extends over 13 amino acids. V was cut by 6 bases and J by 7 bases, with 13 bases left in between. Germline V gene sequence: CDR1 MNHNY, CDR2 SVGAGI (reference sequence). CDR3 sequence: CASSPYEVNEQFF. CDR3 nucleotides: TGTGCCAGCAGCCCCTATGAGGTGAATGAGCAGTTCTTC.

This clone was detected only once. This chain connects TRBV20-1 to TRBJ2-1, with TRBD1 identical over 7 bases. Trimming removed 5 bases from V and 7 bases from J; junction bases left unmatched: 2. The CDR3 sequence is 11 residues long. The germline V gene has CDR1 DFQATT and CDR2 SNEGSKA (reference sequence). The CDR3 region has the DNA TGCAGTGCTCCGGGACAGAATGAGCAGTTCTTC. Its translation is CSAPGQNEQFF.

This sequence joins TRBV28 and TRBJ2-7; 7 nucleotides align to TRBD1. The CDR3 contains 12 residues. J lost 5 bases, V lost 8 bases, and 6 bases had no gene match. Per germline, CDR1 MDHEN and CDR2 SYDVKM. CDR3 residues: CASQTTGDEQYF. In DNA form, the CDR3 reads TGTGCCAGCCAAACCACAGGGGACGAGCAGTACTTC.

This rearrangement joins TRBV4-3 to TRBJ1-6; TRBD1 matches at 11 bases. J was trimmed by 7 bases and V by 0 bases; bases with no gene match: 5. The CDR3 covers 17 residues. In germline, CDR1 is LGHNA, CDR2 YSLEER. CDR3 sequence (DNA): TGCGCCAGCAGCCAAGATTTGCGGACAGGGGGCAATTCACCCCTCCACTTT. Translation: CASSQDLRTGGNSPLHF.

The DNA of the CDR3 is TGTGCCAGCAGCTCACCCGACAGGGGGTCCCCTGGAAACACCATATATTTT. This codes for CASSSPDRGSPGNTIYF. This rearrangement joins TRBV5-4 to TRBJ1-3; 9 bases fit TRBD1. The germline gives CDR1 SGHNT, CDR2 YYREEE (reference sequence). With V trimmed by 3 bases and J by 2 bases, 9 bases remained unmatched. The CDR3 extends over 17 amino acids.

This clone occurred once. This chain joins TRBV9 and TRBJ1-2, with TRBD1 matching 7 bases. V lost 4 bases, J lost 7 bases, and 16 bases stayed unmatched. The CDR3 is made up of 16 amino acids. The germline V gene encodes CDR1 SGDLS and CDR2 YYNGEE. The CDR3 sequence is CASSPLSPGGTVGYTF. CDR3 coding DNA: TGTGCCAGCAGCCCACTAAGCCCAGGGGGAACGGTTGGCTACACCTTC.

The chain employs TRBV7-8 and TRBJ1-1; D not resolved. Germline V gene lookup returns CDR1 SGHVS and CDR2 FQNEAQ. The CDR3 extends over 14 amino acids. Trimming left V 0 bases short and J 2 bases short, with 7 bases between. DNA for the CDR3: TGTGCCAGCAGCTTAGCGCGGGATAACACTGAAGCTTTCTTT. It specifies CASSLARDNTEAFF.

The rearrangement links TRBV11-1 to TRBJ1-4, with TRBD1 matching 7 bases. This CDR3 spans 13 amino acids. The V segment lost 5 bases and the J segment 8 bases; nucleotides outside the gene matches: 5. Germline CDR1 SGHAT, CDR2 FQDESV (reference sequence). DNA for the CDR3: TGTGCCAGCAGCCCATCCAGGGGGGAAAAACTGTTTTTT. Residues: CASSPSRGEKLFF. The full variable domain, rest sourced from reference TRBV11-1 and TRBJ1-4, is EAEVAQSPRYKITEKSQAVAFWCDPISGHATLYWYRQILGQGPELLVQFQDESVVDDSQLPKDRFSAERLKGVDSTLKIQPAELGDSAMYLCASSPSRGEKLFFGSGTQLSVL.

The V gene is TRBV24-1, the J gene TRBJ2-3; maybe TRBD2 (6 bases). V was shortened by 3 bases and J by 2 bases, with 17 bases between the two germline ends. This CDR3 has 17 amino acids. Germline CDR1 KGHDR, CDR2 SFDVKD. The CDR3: CATSDTGASDDTDTQYF. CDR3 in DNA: TGTGCCACCAGTGATACTGGGGCTAGCGATGACACAGATACGCAGTATTTT.

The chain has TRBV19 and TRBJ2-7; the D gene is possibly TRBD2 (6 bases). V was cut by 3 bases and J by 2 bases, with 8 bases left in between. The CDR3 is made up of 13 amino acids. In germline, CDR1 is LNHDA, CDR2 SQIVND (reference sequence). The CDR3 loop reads CASSIAGPYEQYF. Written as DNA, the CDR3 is TGTGCCAGTAGTATTGCGGGGCCCTACGAGCAGTACTTC.

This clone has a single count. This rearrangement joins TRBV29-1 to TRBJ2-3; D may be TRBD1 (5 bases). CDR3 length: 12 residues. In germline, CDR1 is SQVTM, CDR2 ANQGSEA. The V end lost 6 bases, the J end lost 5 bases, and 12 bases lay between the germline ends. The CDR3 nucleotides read TGCAGCGTGGATAAGACAGTAGATACGCAGTATTTT. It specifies CSVDKTVDTQYF.

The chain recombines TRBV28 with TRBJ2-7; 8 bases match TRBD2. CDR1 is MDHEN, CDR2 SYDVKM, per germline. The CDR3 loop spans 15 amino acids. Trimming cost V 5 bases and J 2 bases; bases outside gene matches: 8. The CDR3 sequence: CASSPRAGAPYEQYF. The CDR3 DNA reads TGTGCCAGCAGTCCCCGAGCGGGGGCCCCCTACGAGCAGTACTTC.

The CDR3 region has the DNA TGTGCCTGGACCATGGGACAGGGATCCATGCAGCCCCAGCATTTT. As protein: CAWTMGQGSMQPQHF. The chain combines TRBV30 with TRBJ1-5; 9 bases are a match to TRBD1. The J segment lost 7 bases and the V segment lost 4 bases, leaving 11 bases of the junction unmatched. Germline loops: CDR1 GTSNPN, CDR2 SVGIG (reference sequence). This CDR3 region has 15 residues.

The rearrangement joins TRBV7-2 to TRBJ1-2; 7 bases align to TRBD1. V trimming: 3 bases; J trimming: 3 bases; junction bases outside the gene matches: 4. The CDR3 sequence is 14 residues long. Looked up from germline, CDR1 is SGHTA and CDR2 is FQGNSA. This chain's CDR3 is CASSFRGLDYGYTF. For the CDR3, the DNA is TGTGCCAGCAGCTTTAGGGGGCTGGACTATGGCTACACCTTC.

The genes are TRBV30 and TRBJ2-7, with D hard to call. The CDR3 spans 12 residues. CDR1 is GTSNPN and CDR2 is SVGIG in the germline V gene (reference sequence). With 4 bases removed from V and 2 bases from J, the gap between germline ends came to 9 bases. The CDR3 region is CAWTGRTYEQYF. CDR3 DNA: TGTGCCTGGACAGGTCGAACCTACGAGCAGTACTTC.

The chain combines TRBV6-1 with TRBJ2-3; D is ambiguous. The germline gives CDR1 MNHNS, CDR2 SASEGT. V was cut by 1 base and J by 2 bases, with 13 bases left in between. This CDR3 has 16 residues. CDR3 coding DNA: TGTGCCAGCAGTGAAGGGGCATTACCTTCCACAGATACGCAGTATTTT. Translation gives CASSEGALPSTDTQYF.

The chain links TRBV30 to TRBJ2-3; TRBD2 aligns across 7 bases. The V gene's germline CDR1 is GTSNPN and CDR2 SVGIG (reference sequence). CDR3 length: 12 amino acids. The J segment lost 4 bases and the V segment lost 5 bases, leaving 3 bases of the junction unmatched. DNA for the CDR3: TGTGCCTGGGGTGCGGGGGCAGATACGCAGTATTTT. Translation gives CAWGAGADTQYF. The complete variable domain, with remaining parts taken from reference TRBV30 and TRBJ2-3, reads SQTIHQWPATLVQPVGSPLSLECTVEGTSNPNLYWYRQAAGRGLQLLFYSVGIGQISSEVPQNLSASRPQDRQFILSSKKLLLSDSGFYLCAWGAGADTQYFGPGTRLTVL.

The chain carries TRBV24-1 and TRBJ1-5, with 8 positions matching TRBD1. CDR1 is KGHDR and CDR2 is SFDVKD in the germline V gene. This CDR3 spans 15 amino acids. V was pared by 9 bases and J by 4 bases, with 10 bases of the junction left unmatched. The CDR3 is CATQGARAGNQPQHF. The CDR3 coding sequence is TGTGCCACCCAGGGGGCGCGGGCTGGGAATCAGCCCCAGCATTTT.